Below, 17 T cell receptor beta chains from the same sample are listed, as sequenced in a study of monozygotic twins with inflammatory bowel disease. From the 5' RACE reads, TCRdb lists one entry per CDR3 protein and no DNA. This sample's clone table lists some 150,000 distinct CDR3 sequences. The sequencing input was blood. These receptors were taken from a human donor with ulcerative colitis or Crohn's disease, or a healthy co-twin of an affected twin (not recorded which).

The J gene is TRBJ1-2, the V gene TRBV7-2; absent DNA, TCRdb's TRBD1 call cannot be checked. The CDR3 has 13 residues. Germline loops: CDR1 SGHTA, CDR2 FQGNSA. CDR3: CASSTGTDYGYTF.

The chain recombines TRBV3-1 with TRBJ2-1; checking the TCRdb D call of TRBD2 is not possible without DNA. Germline loops: CDR1 LGHDT, CDR2 YNNKEL (reference sequence). The CDR3 runs to 15 residues. CDR3 loop: CASTQGTSRSNEQFF.

The rearrangement uses TRBV24-1 and TRBJ2-1; the TCRdb D gene call, TRBD2, has no DNA to confirm it. This CDR3 is 16 amino acids long. Germline V gene sequence: CDR1 KGHDR, CDR2 SFDVKD. CDR3 loop: CATSDSTAGDYNEQFF.

CDR3 amino acids: CASSFFPAVRGETQYF. The rearrangement joins TRBV7-2 to TRBJ2-5; as DNA is missing, the TRBD1 call by TCRdb cannot be tested. CDR3 size: 16 residues. The V gene's germline CDR1 is SGHTA and CDR2 FQGNSA. Variable domain in full (rest from reference TRBV7-2 and TRBJ2-5): GAGVSQSPSNKVTEKGKDVELRCDPISGHTALYWYRQSLGQGLEFLIYFQGNSAPDKSGLPSDRFSAERTGGSVSTLTIQRTQQEDSAVYLCASSFFPAVRGETQYFGPGTRLLVL.

The chain is built from TRBV27 and TRBJ1-2; absent DNA, TCRdb's TRBD1 call cannot be checked. Per germline, CDR1 MNHEY and CDR2 SMNVEV (reference sequence). This CDR3 is built from 15 residues. The CDR3 reads CASRTGEGVNYGYTF.

The CDR3 here is CASHLEVDTQYF. The chain has TRBV2 and TRBJ2-3. The CDR3 loop spans 12 amino acids. CDR1 and CDR2 from the germline V gene are SNHLY and FYNNEI.

V usage is TRBV24-1 and J usage is TRBJ2-3. The CDR3 has 18 amino acids. Germline CDR1 is KGHDR and CDR2 is SFDVKD. CDR3 sequence: CATSDFGRISGSTDTQYF.

This chain joins TRBV19 and TRBJ2-1; TCRdb designates TRBD1, a call that cannot be tested without DNA. Germline V lookup: CDR1 LNHDA, CDR2 SQIVND (reference sequence). The CDR3 is 18 amino acids. The CDR3 here is CASSIAPPAGAFYNEQFF.

The chain has TRBV20-1 and TRBJ1-1; TCRdb outputs TRBD1, but without DNA this stays unchecked. From germline, CDR1 is DFQATT and CDR2 SNEGSKA (reference sequence). This CDR3 region has 13 residues. The CDR3 is CSARGGFGGEAFF.

Here the CDR3 reads CASSLPESSGNTIYF. The V gene is TRBV12-3 or TRBV12-4, the J gene TRBJ1-3. This CDR3 spans 15 amino acids.

The chain links TRBV12-3 or TRBV12-4 to TRBJ2-2. This CDR3 is built from 14 residues. CDR3 sequence reads: CASSSQPRVGELFF.

The chain employs TRBV6-1 and TRBJ1-1. In germline, CDR1 is MNHNS, CDR2 SASEGT. The CDR3 has 14 residues. The CDR3 region is CASRPVAMNTEAFF.

CDR3 sequence reads: CASSGVGRGARQTQYF. This chain connects TRBV28 to TRBJ2-5; TCRdb designates TRBD1, a call that cannot be tested without DNA. This CDR3 comprises 16 residues. The V gene's germline CDR1 is MDHEN and CDR2 SYDVKM.

The genes are TRBV6-1 and TRBJ2-7; TCRdb's D call of TRBD1 is untestable without DNA. Germline V lookup: CDR1 MNHNS, CDR2 SASEGT. This CDR3 is built from 14 residues. CDR3 sequence reads: CASQDRVRPYEQYF.

The rearrangement joins TRBV6-1 to TRBJ2-7. Germline V gene data show CDR1 as MNHNS and CDR2 as SASEGT. This CDR3 spans 14 amino acids. CDR3 in amino acids: CASSETRNSYEQYF.

This chain connects TRBV6-1 to TRBJ1-2; the D call from TCRdb, TRBD1, cannot be confirmed without DNA. The CDR3 is made up of 15 amino acids. The germline V gene has CDR1 MNHNS and CDR2 SASEGT. CDR3 sequence: CASNQKTGGTYGYTF.

The chain uses TRBV5-1 and TRBJ2-1; TCRdb lists TRBD2, though no DNA is available to test this call. CDR3 size: 21 residues. The V gene's germline CDR1 is SGHRS and CDR2 YFSETQ. The chain's CDR3 is CASSLIPPGLAGGFSYNEQFF.